The 14 T cell receptor beta chains below were found in one sample sequenced in a study of control samples from healthy donors and cancer patients. Clones were sequenced by immunoSEQ multiplex PCR, and TCRdb holds only the in-frame ones, with some missing. The data show around 130,000 clones, about 95% seen once. The sample consisted of blood. These receptors were collected from a man aged 30-40 years in good health.

This chain joins TRBV30 and TRBJ2-3; unclear D gene. The CDR3 totals 10 residues. V was trimmed by 3 bases and J by 3 bases, leaving 1 base between them. The germline CDR1 and CDR2 sequences are GTSNPN and SVGIG (reference sequence). CDR3 in DNA: TGTGCCTGGAGGACAGATACGCAGTATTTT. Its protein product is CAWRTDTQYF.

This chain joins TRBV5-1 and TRBJ2-5; perhaps D is TRBD1 or TRBD2 (5 bases each). This CDR3 region has 15 residues. Germline V gene data show CDR1 as SGHRS and CDR2 as YFSETQ. Between the trimmed V and J ends, which lost 1 base and 5 bases, there was a span of 15 bases. The CDR3 DNA sequence: TGCGCCAGCAGCTTGTCCGGGGCAGGGACGGAGACCCAGTACTTC. Translating it yields CASSLSGAGTETQYF. Together with reference TRBV5-1 and TRBJ2-5, the CDR3 gives the full variable domain: KAGVTQTPRYLIKTRGQQVTLSCSPISGHRSVSWYQQTPGQGLQFLFEYFSETQRNKGNFPGRFSGRQFSNSRSEMNVSTLELGDSALYLCASSLSGAGTETQYFGPGTRLLVL.

This clone has a single count. This chain links TRBV2 with TRBJ2-3; TRBD2 agrees at 15 bases. The CDR3 has 19 residues. The V gene end was trimmed by 4 bases and the J gene end by 1 base; junction bases not matched to a gene: 9. CDR1 SNHLY and CDR2 FYNNEI come from the germline V gene. The CDR3: CASSGTSGGEMDGTDTQYF. CDR3 bases: TGTGCCAGCAGTGGGACTAGCGGGGGGGAGATGGATGGCACAGATACGCAGTATTTT.

This chain connects TRBV13 to TRBJ1-6; weak D call: TRBD1 (6 bases). CDR1 PRHDT and CDR2 FYEKMQ come from the germline V gene (reference sequence). Trimming removed 1 base at V and 6 bases at J, with 16 bases between. The CDR3 has 17 residues. This CDR3 reads CASSLATRGAGNSPLHF. Here the CDR3 DNA reads TGTGCCAGCAGCTTAGCTACCAGGGGCGCAGGTAATTCACCCCTCCACTTT.

The gene calls are TRBV27 and TRBJ1-5; D is perhaps TRBD1 (6 bases). CDR3 length equals 14 residues. V lost 7 bases and J lost 3, with 13 bases in between. Per germline, CDR1 MNHEY and CDR2 SMNVEV (reference sequence). CDR3 sequence reads: CASKGRTDNQPQHF. The CDR3 coding sequence is TGTGCCAGCAAAGGGCGGACAGACAATCAGCCCCAGCATTTT.

This chain uses TRBV19 with TRBJ1-1, with D perhaps TRBD1 (6 bases). With 2 bases removed from V and 6 bases from J, the gap between germline ends came to 19 bases. This CDR3 has 16 residues. The germline gives CDR1 LNHDA, CDR2 SQIVND (reference sequence). DNA for the CDR3: TGTGCCAGTAGTATAACGGCCACAGGGAGAGGGGCTGAAGCTTTCTTT. Its translation: CASSITATGRGAEAFF.

The V call is TRBV28, the J call TRBJ1-1; no reliable D call. The CDR3 spans 13 residues. Trimming removed 6 bases at V and 0 bases at J, with 8 bases between. Germline V CDR1 and CDR2: MDHEN, SYDVKM. The CDR3 sequence is CASSYHMNTEAFF. The DNA of the CDR3 is TGTGCCAGCAGCTACCATATGAACACTGAAGCTTTCTTT. The variable domain in full, with the rest retrieved from reference TRBV28 and TRBJ1-1, is DVKVTQSSRYLVKRTGEKVFLECVQDMDHENMFWYRQDPGLGLRLIYFSYDVKMKEKGDIPEGYSVSREKKERFSLILESASTNQTSMYLCASSYHMNTEAFFGQGTRLTVV.

The table lists this clone with a few counts. V usage is TRBV5-1 and J usage is TRBJ1-2; D call uncertain. In germline, CDR1 is SGHRS, CDR2 YFSETQ. Trimming shortened V by 4 bases and J by 7 bases, and 11 bases separated the two germline ends. The length of the CDR3 is 12 residues. CDR3: CASSNRIGGYTF. CDR3 nucleotides: TGCGCCAGCAGCAATCGTATCGGTGGCTACACCTTC.

V is TRBV7-2 and J is TRBJ1-2; 8 bases align to TRBD1. The CDR3 extends over 15 amino acids. The V segment lost 6 bases and the J segment 0 bases; nucleotides outside the gene matches: 6. CDR1 SGHTA and CDR2 FQGNSA come from the germline V gene. For the CDR3, the DNA is TGTGCCAGCAGGGCAGGGGGCTCAGCTAACTATGGCTACACCTTC. Protein product: CASRAGGSANYGYTF. Drawing the rest from reference TRBV7-2 and TRBJ1-2, the complete variable domain is GAGVSQSPSNKVTEKGKDVELRCDPISGHTALYWYRQSLGQGLEFLIYFQGNSAPDKSGLPSDRFSAERTGGSVSTLTIQRTQQEDSAVYLCASRAGGSANYGYTFGSGTRLTVV.

This clone was seen once. The rearrangement joins TRBV5-6 to TRBJ2-1; the match to TRBD1 covers 7 bases. The germline gives CDR1 SGHDT, CDR2 YYEEEE. Trimming removed 1 base from V and 13 bases from J; junction bases left unmatched: 5. The CDR3 spans 12 residues. The CDR3 reads CASSLFGQEQFF. DNA of the CDR3: TGTGCCAGCAGCTTGTTTGGACAGGAACAGTTCTTC.

The chain carries TRBV19 and TRBJ2-1; the D gene is possibly TRBD2 (6 bases). V was trimmed by 5 bases and J by 5 bases, leaving 13 bases between them. Germline-derived CDR1 and CDR2 are LNHDA and SQIVND (reference sequence). CDR3 length: 14 amino acids. CDR3 region: CASSLPGAHNEQFF. The DNA for the CDR3 is TGTGCCAGTAGTTTACCGGGAGCCCACAATGAGCAGTTCTTC.

V is TRBV6-6 and J is TRBJ2-7, with 8 positions matching TRBD2. Germline CDR1 and CDR2: MNHNY and SVGAGI (reference sequence). The junction had 0 bases not matched to a gene; V was cut back by 4 bases and J by 1 base. This CDR3 has 13 residues. As DNA, the CDR3 is TGTGCCAGCAGTTTAGCGGGGTCCTACGAGCAGTACTTC. Translated: CASSLAGSYEQYF.

The chain is built from TRBV7-8 and TRBJ1-1; a possible D gene is TRBD1 (5 bases). CDR3 length equals 15 residues. Trimming took 1 base from V and 5 from J, leaving 14 bases between them. CDR1 and CDR2 from the germline V gene are SGHVS and FQNEAQ. This CDR3 is CASSLVPGSGTEAFF. The CDR3 DNA reads as TGTGCCAGCAGCTTAGTCCCAGGGTCAGGAACTGAAGCTTTCTTT.

The chain uses TRBV7-6 and TRBJ2-1; D might be TRBD2 (6 bases). Germline CDR1 reads SGHVS; CDR2 reads FNYEAQ. The CDR3 contains 16 residues. With 1 base removed from V and 0 bases from J, the gap between germline ends came to 10 bases. The CDR3, as DNA: TGTGCCAGCAGCTTAGGAGCCGGGAGCTCCTACAATGAGCAGTTCTTC. This translates into CASSLGAGSSYNEQFF.